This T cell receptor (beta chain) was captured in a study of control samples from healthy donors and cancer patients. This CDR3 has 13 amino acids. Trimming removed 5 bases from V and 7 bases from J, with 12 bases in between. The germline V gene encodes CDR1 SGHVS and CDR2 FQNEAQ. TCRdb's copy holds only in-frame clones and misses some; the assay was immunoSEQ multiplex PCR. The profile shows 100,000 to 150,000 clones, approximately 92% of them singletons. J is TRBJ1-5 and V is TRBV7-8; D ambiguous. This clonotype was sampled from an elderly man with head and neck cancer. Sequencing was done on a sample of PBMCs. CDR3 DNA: TGTGCCAGCAGCCTTCGGATGGAACAGCCCCAGCATTTT. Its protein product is CASSLRMEQPQHF. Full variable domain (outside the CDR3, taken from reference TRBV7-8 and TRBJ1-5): GAGVSQSPRYKVAKRGQDVALRCDPISGHVSLFWYQQALGQGPEFLTYFQNEAQLDKSGLPSDRFFAERPEGSVSTLKIQRTQQEDSAVYLCASSLRMEQPQHFGDGTRLSIL.